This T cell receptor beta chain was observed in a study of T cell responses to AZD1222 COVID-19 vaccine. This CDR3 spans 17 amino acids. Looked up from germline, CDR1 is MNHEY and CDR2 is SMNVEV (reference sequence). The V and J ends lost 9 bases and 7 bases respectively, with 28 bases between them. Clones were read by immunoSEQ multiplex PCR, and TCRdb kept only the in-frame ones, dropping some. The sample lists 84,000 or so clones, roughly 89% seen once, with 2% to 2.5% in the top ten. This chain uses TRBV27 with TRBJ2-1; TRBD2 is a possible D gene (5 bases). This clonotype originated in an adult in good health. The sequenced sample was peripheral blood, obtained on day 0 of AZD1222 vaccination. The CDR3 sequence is CASRKKGSPTDWNEQFF. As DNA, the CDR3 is TGTGCCAGTAGAAAAAAAGGATCTCCTACGGACTGGAATGAGCAGTTCTTC.